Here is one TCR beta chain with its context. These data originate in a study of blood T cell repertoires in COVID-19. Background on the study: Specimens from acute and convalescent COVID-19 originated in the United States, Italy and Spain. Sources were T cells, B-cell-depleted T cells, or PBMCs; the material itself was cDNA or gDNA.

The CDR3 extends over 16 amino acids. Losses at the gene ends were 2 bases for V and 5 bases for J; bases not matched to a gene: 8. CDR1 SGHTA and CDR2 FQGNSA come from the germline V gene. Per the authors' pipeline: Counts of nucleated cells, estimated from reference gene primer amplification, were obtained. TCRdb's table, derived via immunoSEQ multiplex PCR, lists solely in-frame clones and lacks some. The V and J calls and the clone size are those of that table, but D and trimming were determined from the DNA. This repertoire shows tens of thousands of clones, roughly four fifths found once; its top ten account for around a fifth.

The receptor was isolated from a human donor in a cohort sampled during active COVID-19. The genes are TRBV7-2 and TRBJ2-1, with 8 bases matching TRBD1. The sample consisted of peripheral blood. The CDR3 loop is CASSLMGRGQDNEQFF. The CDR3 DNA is TGTGCCAGCAGCTTAATGGGTAGGGGACAGGACAATGAGCAGTTCTTC.